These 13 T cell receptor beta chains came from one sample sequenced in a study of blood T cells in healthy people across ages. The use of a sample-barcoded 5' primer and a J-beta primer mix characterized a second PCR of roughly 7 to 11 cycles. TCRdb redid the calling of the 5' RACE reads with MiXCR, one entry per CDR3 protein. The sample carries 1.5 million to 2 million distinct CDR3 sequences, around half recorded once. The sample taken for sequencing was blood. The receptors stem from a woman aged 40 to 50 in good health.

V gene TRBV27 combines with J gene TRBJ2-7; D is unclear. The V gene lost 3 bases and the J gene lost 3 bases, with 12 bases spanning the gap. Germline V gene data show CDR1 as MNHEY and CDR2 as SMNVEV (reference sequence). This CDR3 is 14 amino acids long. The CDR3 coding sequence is TGTGCCAGCAGTTTTGGGCCGCAACTCTACGAGCAGTACTTC. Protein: CASSFGPQLYEQYF.

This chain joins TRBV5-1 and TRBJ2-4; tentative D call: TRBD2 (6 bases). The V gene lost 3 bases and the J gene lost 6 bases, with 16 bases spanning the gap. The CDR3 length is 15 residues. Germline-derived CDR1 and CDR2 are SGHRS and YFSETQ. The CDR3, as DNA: TGCGCCAGCAGCTCGCGGGGAGCGTATAGAAACATTCAGTACTTC. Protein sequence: CASSSRGAYRNIQYF.

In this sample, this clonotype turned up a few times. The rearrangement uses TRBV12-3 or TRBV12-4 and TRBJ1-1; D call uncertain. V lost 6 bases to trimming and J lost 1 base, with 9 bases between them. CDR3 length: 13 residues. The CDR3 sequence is CASSQRGNTEAFF. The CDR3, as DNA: TGTGCCAGCAGCCAGCGGGGGAACACTGAAGCTTTCTTT.

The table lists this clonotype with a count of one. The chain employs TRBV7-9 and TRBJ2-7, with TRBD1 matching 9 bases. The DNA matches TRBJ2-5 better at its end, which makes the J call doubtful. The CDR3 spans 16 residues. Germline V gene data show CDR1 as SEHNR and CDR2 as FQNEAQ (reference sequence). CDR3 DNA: TGTGCCAGCGGCCATAACCCAACAGGGGGCCAGGAGACCCAGTACTTC. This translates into CASGHNPTGGQETQYF.

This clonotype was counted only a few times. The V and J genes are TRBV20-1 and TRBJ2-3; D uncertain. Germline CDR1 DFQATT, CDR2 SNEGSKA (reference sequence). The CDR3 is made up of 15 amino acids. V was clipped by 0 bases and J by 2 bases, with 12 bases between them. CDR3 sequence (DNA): TGCAGTGCTAGAGATCCCCAGGCACCCACAGATACGCAGTATTTT. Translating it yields CSARDPQAPTDTQYF.

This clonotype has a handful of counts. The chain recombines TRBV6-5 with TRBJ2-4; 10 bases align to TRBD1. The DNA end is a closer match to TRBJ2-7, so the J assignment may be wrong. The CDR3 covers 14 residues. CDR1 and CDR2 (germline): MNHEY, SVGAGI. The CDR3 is CASSTRTGGDEQYF. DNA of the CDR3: TGTGCCAGCAGTACTCGGACAGGGGGGGACGAGCAGTACTTC.

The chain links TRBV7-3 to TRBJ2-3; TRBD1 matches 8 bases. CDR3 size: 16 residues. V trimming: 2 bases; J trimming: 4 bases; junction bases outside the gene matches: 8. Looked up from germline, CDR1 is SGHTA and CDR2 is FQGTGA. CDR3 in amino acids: CASSLLGQGSADTQYF. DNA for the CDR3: TGTGCCAGCAGCTTATTAGGACAGGGCTCGGCAGATACGCAGTATTTT. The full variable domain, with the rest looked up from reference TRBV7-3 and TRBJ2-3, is GAGVSQTPSNKVTEKGKYVELRCDPISGHTALYWYRQSLGQGPEFLIYFQGTGAADDSGLPNDRFFAVRPEGSVSTLKIQRTERGDSAVYLCASSLLGQGSADTQYFGPGTRLTVL.

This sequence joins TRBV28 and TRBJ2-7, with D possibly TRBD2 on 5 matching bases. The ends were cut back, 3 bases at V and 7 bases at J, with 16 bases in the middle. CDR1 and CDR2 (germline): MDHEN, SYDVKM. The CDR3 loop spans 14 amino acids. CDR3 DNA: TGTGCCAGCAGTTTCTCTTCTCGGGGATCTGAGCAGTACTTC. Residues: CASSFSSRGSEQYF.

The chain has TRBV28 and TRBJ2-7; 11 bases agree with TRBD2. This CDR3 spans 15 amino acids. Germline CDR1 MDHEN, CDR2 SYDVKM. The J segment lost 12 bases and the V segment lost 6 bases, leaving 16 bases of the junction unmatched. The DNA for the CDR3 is TGTGCCAGCAGCCCCGTTAGCGGGGGGGCCTCTTCCGCGTACTTC. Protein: CASSPVSGGASSAYF.

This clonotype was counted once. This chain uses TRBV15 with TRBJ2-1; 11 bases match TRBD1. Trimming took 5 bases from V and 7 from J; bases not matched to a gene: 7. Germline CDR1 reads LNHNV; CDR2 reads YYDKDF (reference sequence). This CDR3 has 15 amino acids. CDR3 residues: CATSAGQGARNEQFF. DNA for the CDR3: TGTGCCACCAGCGCCGGACAGGGGGCGCGGAATGAGCAGTTCTTC. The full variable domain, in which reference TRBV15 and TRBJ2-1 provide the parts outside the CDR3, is DAMVIQNPRYQVTQFGKPVTLSCSQTLNHNVMYWYQQKSSQAPKLLFHYYDKDFNNEADTPDNFQSRRPNTSFCFLDIRSPGLGDTAMYLCATSAGQGARNEQFFGPGTRLTVL.

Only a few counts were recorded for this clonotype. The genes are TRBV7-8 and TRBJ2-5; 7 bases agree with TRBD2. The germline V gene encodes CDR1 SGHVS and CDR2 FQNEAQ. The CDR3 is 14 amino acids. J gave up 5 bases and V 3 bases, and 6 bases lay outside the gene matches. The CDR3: CASSFRAGTETQYF. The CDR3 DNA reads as TGTGCCAGCAGCTTCAGAGCGGGGACCGAGACCCAGTACTTC.

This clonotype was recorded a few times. The CDR3 nucleotides are TGTGCCAGCAGCCAAGGAATGGATAACTATGGCTACACCTTC. This encodes CASSQGMDNYGYTF. The chain links TRBV4-2 to TRBJ1-2, with no clear D. Trimming took off 1 base at V and 1 base at J, with 7 bases between the two ends. This CDR3 is built from 14 residues. CDR1 is LGHNA, CDR2 YNFKEQ, per germline.

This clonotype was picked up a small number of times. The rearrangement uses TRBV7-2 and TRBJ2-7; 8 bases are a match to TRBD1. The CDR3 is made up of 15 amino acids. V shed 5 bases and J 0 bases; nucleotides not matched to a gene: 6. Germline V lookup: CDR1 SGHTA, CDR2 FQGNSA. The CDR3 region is CASSRDRLSSYEQYF. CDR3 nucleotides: TGTGCCAGCAGCCGGGACAGGCTTAGCTCCTACGAGCAGTACTTC.